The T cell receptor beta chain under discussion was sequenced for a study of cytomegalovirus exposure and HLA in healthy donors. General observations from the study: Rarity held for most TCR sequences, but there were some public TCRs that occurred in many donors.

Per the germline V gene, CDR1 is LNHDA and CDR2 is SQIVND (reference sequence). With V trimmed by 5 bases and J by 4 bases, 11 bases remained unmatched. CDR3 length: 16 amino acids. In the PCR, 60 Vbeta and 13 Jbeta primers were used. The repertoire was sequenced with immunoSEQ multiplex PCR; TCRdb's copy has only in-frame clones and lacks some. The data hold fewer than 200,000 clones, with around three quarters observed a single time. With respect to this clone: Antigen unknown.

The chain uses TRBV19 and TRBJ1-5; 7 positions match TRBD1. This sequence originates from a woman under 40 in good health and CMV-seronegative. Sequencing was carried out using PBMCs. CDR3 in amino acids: CASSPIRQGSNQPQHF. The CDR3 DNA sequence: TGTGCCAGTAGTCCCATCCGACAGGGTAGTAATCAGCCCCAGCATTTT.